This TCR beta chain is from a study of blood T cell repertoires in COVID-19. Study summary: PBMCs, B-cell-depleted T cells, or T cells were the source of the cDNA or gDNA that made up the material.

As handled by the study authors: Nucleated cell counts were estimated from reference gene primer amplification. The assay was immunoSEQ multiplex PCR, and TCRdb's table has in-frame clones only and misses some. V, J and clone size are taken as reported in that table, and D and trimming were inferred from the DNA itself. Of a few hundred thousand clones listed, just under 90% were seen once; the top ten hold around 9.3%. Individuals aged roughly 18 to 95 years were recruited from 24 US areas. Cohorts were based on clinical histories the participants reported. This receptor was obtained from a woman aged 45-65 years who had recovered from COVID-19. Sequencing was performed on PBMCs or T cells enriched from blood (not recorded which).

CDR3: CASSFRLAGNYEQYF. Here the CDR3 DNA reads TGTGCCAGTAGTTTTCGACTAGCGGGGAACTACGAGCAGTACTTC. The chain links TRBV19 to TRBJ2-7; 11 nucleotides match TRBD2. Trimming at V came to 5 bases and at J to 3 bases, leaving 6 bases not matched to a gene. Germline lookup yields CDR1 LNHDA and CDR2 SQIVND (reference sequence). CDR3 length: 15 residues.